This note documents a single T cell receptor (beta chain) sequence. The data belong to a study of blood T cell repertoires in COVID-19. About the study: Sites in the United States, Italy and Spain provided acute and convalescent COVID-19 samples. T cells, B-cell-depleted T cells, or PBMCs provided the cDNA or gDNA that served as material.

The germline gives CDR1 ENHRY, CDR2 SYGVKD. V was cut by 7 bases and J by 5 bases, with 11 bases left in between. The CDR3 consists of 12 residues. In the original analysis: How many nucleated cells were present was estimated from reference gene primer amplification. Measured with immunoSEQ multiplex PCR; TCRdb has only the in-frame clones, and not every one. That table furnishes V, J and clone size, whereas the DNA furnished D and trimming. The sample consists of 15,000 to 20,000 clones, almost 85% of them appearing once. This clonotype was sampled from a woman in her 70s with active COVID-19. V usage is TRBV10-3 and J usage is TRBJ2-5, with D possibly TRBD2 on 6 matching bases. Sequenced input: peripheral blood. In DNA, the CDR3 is TGTGCCATCAACTCGGCGGGGGAGACCCAGTACTTC. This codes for CAINSAGETQYF.